A selection of T cell receptor beta chains follows, all from one sample in a study of memory CD4+ T cells and cytomegalovirus serostatus. Produced via immunoSEQ multiplex PCR; TCRdb's table is partial and in-frame only. The sample lists about 43,000 clones, around four fifths seen once, with approximately 0.61% in the top ten. The specimen was memory CD4+ T cells from blood. All receptors derive from an adult in good health and CMV-seronegative. Both conserved end residues are trimmed from each CDR3.

v_gene	j_gene	CDR3aa
TRBV7-9	TRBJ2-2	ASSSRLAGGTGELF
TRBV18	TRBJ1-4	ASSPPPGNEKLF
TRBV7-2	TRBJ2-7	ASSLAGGYEQY
TRBV7-6	TRBJ2-1	ASSKQGGVIQNEQF
TRBV9	TRBJ2-3	ASSAALAGGWEDTQY
TRBV7-8	TRBJ2-5	ASSSPKETQY
TRBV6-1	TRBJ2-3	ASSEVSGGVNTDTQY
TRBV19	TRBJ1-4	ASSATGLGEKLF
TRBV6-5	TRBJ2-7	ASRTAAASPYEQY
TRBV19	TRBJ1-3	ASNRQVGNTIY
TRBV10-3	TRBJ1-1	AITTDRGRTEAF
TRBV6-6	TRBJ2-3	ASSTSTGADTQY
TRBV4-3	TRBJ2-1	ASSPNGGGLFNEQF
TRBV2	TRBJ1-4	ASRRSRNEKLF
TRBV9	TRBJ2-3	ASSLSLAGSTDTQY
TRBV19	TRBJ2-5	ATTSSGGQQETQY